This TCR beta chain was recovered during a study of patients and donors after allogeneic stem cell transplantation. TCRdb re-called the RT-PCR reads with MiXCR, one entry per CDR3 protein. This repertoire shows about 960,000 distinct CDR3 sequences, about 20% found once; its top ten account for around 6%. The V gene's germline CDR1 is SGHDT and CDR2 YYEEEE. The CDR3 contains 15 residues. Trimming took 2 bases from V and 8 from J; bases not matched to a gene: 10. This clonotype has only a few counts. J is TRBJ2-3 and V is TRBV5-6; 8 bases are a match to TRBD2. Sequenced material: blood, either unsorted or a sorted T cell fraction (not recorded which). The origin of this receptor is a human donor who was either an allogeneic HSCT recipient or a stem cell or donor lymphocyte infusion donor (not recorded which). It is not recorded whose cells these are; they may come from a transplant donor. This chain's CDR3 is CASSFGAGEWGTQYF. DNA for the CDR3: TGTGCCAGCAGCTTTGGAGCGGGAGAGTGGGGTACGCAGTATTTT.